The rows below give T cell receptor beta chains drawn from one sample of a study of T cell repertoires in cytomegalovirus infection. TCRdb reanalysed the reads using MiXCR and keeps one entry per CDR3 protein. The sample shows approximately 170,000 distinct CDR3 sequences, around 14% of them seen only once. Material for sequencing was PBMCs. These receptor sequences come from a human donor in good health (CMV status not recorded). Some clones in this sample may be carry-over from other donors' samples. Both conserved end residues are part of each CDR3. Fields, in order: CDR3 protein, CDR3 DNA, D gene, V gene, J gene, clone size. D genes are given only for firm matches. Size is omitted from some rows. Given values are once, few, many or a class for expanded clones.

CDR3aa: CASSLGGSGTNEQFF
CDR3nt: TGTGCCAGCAGCTTAGGGGGTAGCGGGACAAATGAGCAGTTCTTC
d_gene: TRBD2
v_gene: TRBV7-3
j_gene: TRBJ2-1
abundance: many

CDR3aa: CSVRERSGATNEKLFF
CDR3nt: TGCAGCGTGAGGGAACGCTCGGGTGCAACTAATGAAAAACTGTTTTTT
d_gene: -
v_gene: TRBV29-1
j_gene: TRBJ1-4
abundance: few

CDR3aa: CASSLLISLNYGYTF
CDR3nt: TGTGCCAGCAGCTTGTTGATCAGCCTCAACTATGGCTACACCTTC
d_gene: -
v_gene: TRBV5-5
j_gene: TRBJ1-2
abundance: many

CDR3aa: CASSAQTLTAETQYF
CDR3nt: TGTGCCAGTAGTGCCCAGACACTCACAGCGGAGACCCAGTACTTC
d_gene: -
v_gene: TRBV19
j_gene: TRBJ2-5
abundance: few

CDR3aa: CSARPTGQSYSNQPQHF
CDR3nt: TGCAGTGCTAGGCCGACCGGGCAGAGCTATAGCAATCAGCCCCAGCATTTT
d_gene: -
v_gene: TRBV20-1
j_gene: TRBJ1-5
abundance: -

CDR3aa: CSVSFTYEQYF
CDR3nt: TGCAGCGTTAGTTTTACCTACGAGCAGTACTTC
d_gene: -
v_gene: TRBV29-1
j_gene: TRBJ2-7
abundance: many

CDR3aa: CASSLGPTAEAFF
CDR3nt: TGTGCCAGCAGCTTGGGGCCTACGGCTGAAGCTTTCTTT
d_gene: -
v_gene: TRBV7-3
j_gene: TRBJ1-1
abundance: few

CDR3aa: CASSPSWGMNTEAFF
CDR3nt: TGTGCCAGCAGTCCCAGTTGGGGCATGAACACTGAAGCTTTCTTT
d_gene: -
v_gene: TRBV28
j_gene: TRBJ1-1
abundance: -

CDR3aa: CASSFGQGGLMNTEAFF
CDR3nt: TGTGCCAGCAGTTTTGGACAGGGAGGGCTCATGAACACTGAAGCTTTCTTT
d_gene: TRBD1
v_gene: TRBV28
j_gene: TRBJ1-1
abundance: many

CDR3aa: CASNDRGQEKLFF
CDR3nt: TGTGCCAGCAACGACAGGGGACAGGAAAAACTGTTTTTT
d_gene: TRBD1
v_gene: TRBV12-3/TRBV12-4
j_gene: TRBJ1-4
abundance: many

CDR3aa: CASFKGAVAYNEQFF
CDR3nt: TGTGCCAGTTTCAAGGGAGCGGTTGCCTACAATGAGCAGTTCTTC
d_gene: -
v_gene: TRBV7-9
j_gene: TRBJ2-1
abundance: many

CDR3aa: CASSLELGKVGTDTQYF
CDR3nt: TGTGCCAGCAGCTTGGAACTCGGTAAAGTTGGCACAGATACGCAGTATTTT
d_gene: -
v_gene: TRBV5-4
j_gene: TRBJ2-3
abundance: many

CDR3aa: CASIRSGINTGELFF
CDR3nt: TGTGCCAGCATCCGCTCCGGGATTAACACCGGGGAGCTGTTTTTT
d_gene: -
v_gene: TRBV6-6
j_gene: TRBJ2-2
abundance: -

CDR3aa: CASRANEKLFF
CDR3nt: TGTGCCAGCAGGGCTAATGAAAAACTGTTTTTT
d_gene: -
v_gene: TRBV27
j_gene: TRBJ1-4
abundance: many

CDR3aa: CASSWGTSSYEQYF
CDR3nt: TGTGCCAGCAGTTGGGGGACTAGCTCCTACGAGCAGTACTTC
d_gene: TRBD2
v_gene: TRBV28
j_gene: TRBJ2-7
abundance: -

CDR3aa: CASSWATEAFF
CDR3nt: TGTGCCAGTAGTTGGGCCACTGAAGCTTTCTTT
d_gene: -
v_gene: TRBV19
j_gene: TRBJ1-1
abundance: -

CDR3aa: CASSDPLPGRYGTIYF
CDR3nt: TGTGCCAGCAGTGACCCCCTACCGGGACGTTATGGCACCATATATTTT
d_gene: -
v_gene: TRBV25-1
j_gene: TRBJ1-3
abundance: -

CDR3aa: CASSVSGGGSYEQYF
CDR3nt: TGTGCCAGCAGCGTAAGCGGGGGTGGTTCCTACGAGCAGTACTTC
d_gene: TRBD2
v_gene: TRBV7-3
j_gene: TRBJ2-7
abundance: few

CDR3aa: CASSSIYEQYF
CDR3nt: TGCGCCAGCAGTTCAATCTACGAGCAGTACTTC
d_gene: -
v_gene: TRBV23-1
j_gene: TRBJ2-7
abundance: few

CDR3aa: CASGKVVTEAFF
CDR3nt: TGTGCCAGCGGTAAGGTGGTCACTGAAGCTTTCTTT
d_gene: -
v_gene: TRBV2
j_gene: TRBJ1-1
abundance: few

CDR3aa: CATSDYSVSDTQYF
CDR3nt: TGTGCCACCAGTGATTATAGCGTAAGCGATACGCAGTATTTT
d_gene: -
v_gene: TRBV24-1
j_gene: TRBJ2-3
abundance: few

CDR3aa: CATSDSSSGRRNEQFF
CDR3nt: TGTGCCACCAGTGATTCTTCTAGCGGGAGGAGAAATGAGCAGTTCTTC
d_gene: TRBD2
v_gene: TRBV24-1
j_gene: TRBJ2-1
abundance: few

CDR3aa: CASSQDISGMNTGELFF
CDR3nt: TGCGCCAGCAGCCAAGATATATCAGGGATGAACACCGGGGAGCTGTTTTTT
d_gene: -
v_gene: TRBV4-1
j_gene: TRBJ2-2
abundance: many

CDR3aa: CASIGAGGETQYF
CDR3nt: TGTGCCAGCATCGGCGCCGGGGGAGAGACCCAGTACTTC
d_gene: -
v_gene: TRBV6-1
j_gene: TRBJ2-5
abundance: -

CDR3aa: CATSTAGPYEQYF
CDR3nt: TGTGCCACCAGCACGGCGGGTCCCTACGAGCAGTACTTC
d_gene: -
v_gene: TRBV15
j_gene: TRBJ2-7
abundance: -

CDR3aa: CASSQSGLQETQYF
CDR3nt: TGCGCCAGCAGCCAAAGCGGACTCCAAGAGACCCAGTACTTC
d_gene: -
v_gene: TRBV4-1
j_gene: TRBJ2-5
abundance: -

CDR3aa: CATLLGLNTEAFF
CDR3nt: TGTGCCACCCTCCTCGGTTTGAACACTGAAGCTTTCTTT
d_gene: -
v_gene: TRBV2
j_gene: TRBJ1-1
abundance: -

CDR3aa: CASSLFTTYEQYF
CDR3nt: TGTGCCAGCAGTTTATTCACAACCTACGAGCAGTACTTC
d_gene: -
v_gene: TRBV12-3/TRBV12-4
j_gene: TRBJ2-7
abundance: -

CDR3aa: CSVDRGPMNTEAFF
CDR3nt: TGCAGCGTTGACAGGGGTCCGATGAACACTGAAGCTTTCTTT
d_gene: -
v_gene: TRBV29-1
j_gene: TRBJ1-1
abundance: few

CDR3aa: CASSRGEGNTGELFF
CDR3nt: TGCGCCAGCAGCCGTGGTGAGGGGAACACCGGGGAGCTGTTTTTT
d_gene: -
v_gene: TRBV4-1
j_gene: TRBJ2-2
abundance: -

CDR3aa: CASSLANPSYNEQFF
CDR3nt: TGTGCCAGCAGCTTAGCTAATCCCTCCTACAATGAGCAGTTCTTC
d_gene: -
v_gene: TRBV11-3
j_gene: TRBJ2-1
abundance: many

CDR3aa: CASSPGLAGLSYEQYF
CDR3nt: TGTGCCAGCAGCCCGGGACTAGCGGGACTCTCCTACGAGCAGTACTTC
d_gene: TRBD2
v_gene: TRBV12-3/TRBV12-4
j_gene: TRBJ2-7
abundance: -

CDR3aa: CASSFLDRAYSYEQYF
CDR3nt: TGTGCCAGCAGTTTCCTGGACAGGGCATACTCCTACGAGCAGTACTTC
d_gene: TRBD1
v_gene: TRBV28
j_gene: TRBJ2-7
abundance: -

CDR3aa: CASSYTGTGYNEQFF
CDR3nt: TGTGCCAGCAGTTATACGGGGACTGGTTACAATGAGCAGTTCTTC
d_gene: -
v_gene: TRBV6-2/TRBV6-3
j_gene: TRBJ2-1
abundance: -

CDR3aa: CASSPGGLGNQPQHF
CDR3nt: TGTGCCAGCAGTCCAGGGGGGTTGGGCAATCAGCCCCAGCATTTT
d_gene: TRBD1
v_gene: TRBV6-2/TRBV6-3
j_gene: TRBJ1-5
abundance: many

CDR3aa: CASRWDRGMNTEAFF
CDR3nt: TGTGCCAGCAGGTGGGACAGGGGGATGAACACTGAAGCTTTCTTT
d_gene: TRBD1
v_gene: TRBV7-2
j_gene: TRBJ1-1
abundance: many

CDR3aa: CASNFNRNTEAFF
CDR3nt: TGTGCCAGCAATTTTAACAGGAACACTGAAGCTTTCTTT
d_gene: -
v_gene: TRBV6-6
j_gene: TRBJ1-1
abundance: few

CDR3aa: CASSYSPLGGPLQYF
CDR3nt: TGTGCCAGCAGTTACTCCCCCTTGGGGGGGCCTTTACAGTACTTC
d_gene: -
v_gene: TRBV6-2/TRBV6-3
j_gene: TRBJ2-5
abundance: many

CDR3aa: CSARTGVAGGYTF
CDR3nt: TGCAGTGCTAGGACTGGAGTCGCGGGAGGCTACACCTTC
d_gene: -
v_gene: TRBV20-1
j_gene: TRBJ1-2
abundance: few

CDR3aa: CASSIGQFSQPQHF
CDR3nt: TGTGCCAGTAGTATTGGGCAGTTTAGTCAGCCCCAGCATTTT
d_gene: -
v_gene: TRBV19
j_gene: TRBJ1-5
abundance: few

CDR3aa: CASRRAPLNTEAFF
CDR3nt: TGTGCCAGCAGGAGGGCACCCCTGAACACTGAAGCTTTCTTT
d_gene: -
v_gene: TRBV6-4
j_gene: TRBJ1-1
abundance: few

CDR3aa: CASTEDGRDYGYTF
CDR3nt: TGTGCCAGCACAGAGGACGGGAGGGACTATGGCTACACCTTC
d_gene: -
v_gene: TRBV6-6
j_gene: TRBJ1-2
abundance: -

CDR3aa: CASRGGSINEQYF
CDR3nt: TGTGCCAGCAGGGGCGGGAGTATTAACGAGCAGTACTTC
d_gene: TRBD2
v_gene: TRBV28
j_gene: TRBJ2-7
abundance: many

CDR3aa: CASSLAGGRWDTQYF
CDR3nt: TGTGCCAGCAGCTTGGCGGGGGGTCGTTGGGATACGCAGTATTTT
d_gene: TRBD2
v_gene: TRBV7-3
j_gene: TRBJ2-3
abundance: -

CDR3aa: CSVEPPSGRAVAYNEQFF
CDR3nt: TGCAGCGTTGAGCCCCCTAGCGGGAGGGCCGTCGCCTACAATGAGCAGTTCTTC
d_gene: TRBD2
v_gene: TRBV29-1
j_gene: TRBJ2-1
abundance: -

CDR3aa: CASSVGEAGRNEQFF
CDR3nt: TGTGCCAGCAGCGTAGGGGAAGCGGGGCGCAATGAGCAGTTCTTC
d_gene: TRBD2
v_gene: TRBV9
j_gene: TRBJ2-1
abundance: -

CDR3aa: CSVKGQLTYEQYF
CDR3nt: TGCAGCGTTAAGGGACAGTTGACCTACGAGCAGTACTTC
d_gene: TRBD1
v_gene: TRBV29-1
j_gene: TRBJ2-7
abundance: few